These 30 T cell receptor beta chains were sequenced from one sample in a study of blood T cell repertoires in COVID-19. Measured with immunoSEQ multiplex PCR; TCRdb has only the in-frame clones, and not every one. The sample includes 120,000 to 150,000 clones, 80% to 90% of them seen just once. Sequences were obtained from peripheral blood. These receptors were taken from a man between 18 and 29 years old with COVID-19, enrolled during active disease.

J is TRBJ2-7 and V is TRBV21-1; no DNA check was done on the table's D call, TRBD1. TRBV21-1 is designated a pseudogene. The CDR3 spans 14 residues. This CDR3 is CASSTWTGVGEQYF. The DNA for the CDR3 is TGTGCCAGCAGCACTTGGACAGGGGTAGGGGAGCAGTACTTC.

V gene TRBV5-1 combines with J gene TRBJ2-3; TRBD2 matches at 10 bases. The length of the CDR3 is 16 residues. In germline, CDR1 is SGHRS, CDR2 YFSETQ. V trimming: 4 bases; J trimming: 4 bases; junction bases outside the gene matches: 9. CDR3 nucleotide sequence: TGCGCCAGCAGCCCCCAAGCGGGAGGGCGATCAGATACGCAGTATTTT. Protein sequence: CASSPQAGGRSDTQYF.

The chain employs TRBV11-1 and TRBJ2-7; 10 bases agree with TRBD1. With 5 bases clipped from V and 2 bases from J, the junction kept 6 bases outside the gene matches. The germline V gene encodes CDR1 SGHAT and CDR2 FQDESV (reference sequence). The CDR3 length is 15 residues. The CDR3 DNA is TGTGCCAGCAGCACCCGGGACAGGGGCCCCTACGAGCAGTACTTC. Translation: CASSTRDRGPYEQYF.

The chain carries TRBV12-5 and TRBJ2-7, with 8 bases aligning to TRBD1. Germline loops: CDR1 LGHNT, CDR2 FRNRAP. The CDR3 spans 12 residues. V trimming: 9 bases; J trimming: 6 bases; junction bases outside the gene matches: 7. For the CDR3, the DNA is TGTGCTAGCCAGGGGGCGATGGGCGAGCAGTACTTC. Translation gives CASQGAMGEQYF.

The chain links TRBV11-2 to TRBJ1-4; possible D gene TRBD1, 5 bases. CDR1 is SGHAT and CDR2 is FQNNGV in the germline V gene. V shed 7 bases and J shed 7 bases, with 22 bases lying between them. The CDR3 spans 16 residues. As DNA, the CDR3 is TGTGCCAGCACCCATTCCCAGACAGTATCGGGTGAAAAACTGTTTTTT. Protein product: CASTHSQTVSGEKLFF.

The rearrangement links TRBV7-8 to TRBJ2-7; D possibly corresponds to TRBD1 (5 bases). Germline V lookup: CDR1 SGHVS, CDR2 FQNEAQ. The V end lost 3 bases, the J end lost 3 bases, and 9 bases lay between the germline ends. The CDR3 extends over 13 amino acids. The DNA for the CDR3 is TGTGCCAGCAGCTTGGTGACAGACTACGAGCAGTACTTC. Protein product: CASSLVTDYEQYF.

V and J are TRBV4-3 and TRBJ2-5, with 7 bases identical to TRBD2. From germline, CDR1 is LGHNA and CDR2 YSLEER. V lost 1 base to trimming and J lost 4 bases; unmatched junction nucleotides: 6. The CDR3 sequence is 15 residues long. In DNA, the CDR3 is TGCGCCAGCAGCCAAGGCGGGGGAATTGGAGAGACCCAGTACTTC. Its protein product is CASSQGGGIGETQYF.

This clone was seen a single time. The V and J genes are TRBV11-2 and TRBJ2-3, with 10 bases identical to TRBD2. V lost 1 base and J lost 5; bases outside the gene matches: 6. This CDR3 has 16 amino acids. Germline CDR1 is SGHAT and CDR2 is FQNNGV. The DNA for the CDR3 is TGTGCCAGCAGCTTAGGGCTAGCGGGAGCGGTAGATACGCAGTATTTT. Its translation: CASSLGLAGAVDTQYF.

The V call is TRBV24-1, the J call TRBJ2-7; D not certain. Trimming took off 2 bases at V and 0 bases at J, with 7 bases between the two ends. Germline CDR1 reads KGHDR; CDR2 reads SFDVKD. There are 14 residues in the CDR3. The DNA of the CDR3 is TGTGCCACCAGTGATTCGACAACCTCCTACGAGCAGTACTTC. Amino acids: CATSDSTTSYEQYF.

The gene calls are TRBV14 and TRBJ2-7; the match to TRBD2 covers 8 bases. J gave up 7 bases and V 4 bases, and 15 bases lay outside the gene matches. Per the germline V gene, CDR1 is SGHDN and CDR2 is FVKESK. There are 16 residues in the CDR3. The CDR3 region has the DNA TGTGCCAGCAGCCGTCGGTCGGGAGGGCCCTCGGGTGAGCAGTACTTC. Translated: CASSRRSGGPSGEQYF. Filled out from reference TRBV14 and TRBJ2-7, the complete variable domain reads EAGVTQFPSHSVIEKGQTVTLRCDPISGHDNLYWYRRVMGKEIKFLLHFVKESKQDESGMPNNRFLAERTGGTYSTLKVQPAELEDSGVYFCASSRRSGGPSGEQYFGPGTRLTVT.

This sequence joins TRBV7-9 and TRBJ1-5; 10 nucleotides match TRBD1. The CDR3 sequence is 17 residues long. Germline-derived CDR1 and CDR2 are SEHNR and FQNEAQ (reference sequence). V shed 5 bases, J shed 1 base, and the junction held 8 bases outside the gene matches. The CDR3 DNA is TGTGCCAGCAGCGCCGACAGGGGGCTATCCAGCAATCAGCCCCAGCATTTT. Its translation is CASSADRGLSSNQPQHF.

This chain joins TRBV30 and TRBJ2-7; 10 bases are shared with TRBD1. Germline V gene lookup returns CDR1 GTSNPN and CDR2 SVGIG (reference sequence). This CDR3 comprises 15 residues. V gave up 3 bases and J gave up 2 bases; unmatched junction bases: 7. CDR3 in amino acids: CAWRVDRGSPYEQYF. CDR3 DNA: TGTGCCTGGAGAGTGGACAGGGGGTCCCCCTACGAGCAGTACTTC.

This sequence joins TRBV9 and TRBJ2-3; TRBD2 aligns across 7 bases. V lost 0 bases and J lost 0; bases outside the gene matches: 1. The CDR3 runs to 15 residues. Per the germline V gene, CDR1 is SGDLS and CDR2 is YYNGEE. The CDR3 region is CASSVGGSSTDTQYF. The CDR3 DNA reads as TGTGCCAGCAGCGTAGGCGGGAGCAGCACAGATACGCAGTATTTT.

This clone has a handful of counts. The chain is built from TRBV6-4 and TRBJ2-3, with a tentative D call TRBD1 (5 bases). V lost 3 bases and J lost 2, with 12 bases in between. The CDR3 has 15 residues. Germline values: CDR1 MRHNA, CDR2 SNTAGT. The CDR3 DNA reads as TGTGCCAGCAGTGAAGACAGTTTAACCACAGATACGCAGTATTTT. Residues: CASSEDSLTTDTQYF.

The rearrangement uses TRBV24-1 and TRBJ2-1; D possibly corresponds to TRBD2 (5 bases). With 6 bases removed from V and 10 bases from J, the gap between germline ends came to 12 bases. Germline V gene lookup returns CDR1 KGHDR and CDR2 SFDVKD. There are 12 residues in the CDR3. The CDR3 sequence: CATSMRVKEQFF. The CDR3 bases are TGTGCCACCAGTATGAGGGTCAAAGAGCAGTTCTTC.

V gene TRBV5-5 combines with J gene TRBJ2-2, with D possibly TRBD2 on 6 matching bases. V dropped 2 bases and J dropped 3 bases, with 11 bases sitting between them. The CDR3 length is 15 residues. Looked up from germline, CDR1 is SGHKS and CDR2 is YYEKEE (reference sequence). In DNA form, the CDR3 reads TGTGCCAGCAGCTTCGCGGGGTGGGACACCGGGGAGCTGTTTTTT. It codes for CASSFAGWDTGELFF.

This clone was counted a few times. The chain joins TRBV5-8 to TRBJ2-3, with 9 bases fitting TRBD1. V dropped 7 bases and J dropped 7; count of bases not matched to a gene: 13. CDR3 length: 15 residues. The germline CDR1 and CDR2 sequences are SGHTS and YDEGEE. CDR3 nucleotides: TGTGCCAGCGTGTTTGGGACAGGGCATTCAAATACGCAGTATTTT. Protein product: CASVFGTGHSNTQYF.

The rearrangement uses TRBV19 and TRBJ1-1, with D possibly being TRBD1 (5 bases). The V end lost 2 bases, the J end lost 5 bases, and 12 bases lay between the germline ends. Germline assignment: CDR1 LNHDA and CDR2 SQIVND (reference sequence). The CDR3 sequence is 14 residues long. CDR3 in DNA: TGTGCCAGTAGTATATCCCCAGGGACTACTGAAGCTTTCTTT. Its protein is CASSISPGTTEAFF.

The V call is TRBV3-1 (or the pseudogene TRBV3-2), the J call TRBJ2-3, with 9 bases lining up with TRBD2. With V trimmed by 7 bases and J by 2 bases, 10 bases remained unmatched. The CDR3 spans 16 residues. CDR1 and CDR2 from the germline V gene are LGHDT and YNNKEL (reference sequence). The CDR3 sequence is CASTPSTSGDTDTQYF. The CDR3 region has the DNA TGTGCCAGCACCCCATCGACTAGCGGAGACACAGATACGCAGTATTTT.

J is TRBJ2-1 and V is TRBV6-5; 13 bases agree with TRBD2. This CDR3 is 15 amino acids long. Germline V lookup: CDR1 MNHEY, CDR2 SVGAGI. Trimming removed 5 bases from V and 4 bases from J; junction bases left unmatched: 2. CDR3 sequence: CASSRTSGGYNEQFF. Written as DNA, the CDR3 is TGTGCCAGCAGTCGGACTAGCGGGGGTTACAATGAGCAGTTCTTC.

The V and J genes are TRBV5-6 and TRBJ2-7; 8 bases align to TRBD2. Germline V gives CDR1 SGHDT, CDR2 YYEEEE. V lost 0 bases to trimming and J lost 3 bases; unmatched junction nucleotides: 5. The length of the CDR3 is 15 residues. The CDR3: CASSLGLAGIYEQYF. As DNA, the CDR3 is TGTGCCAGCAGCTTGGGGTTAGCGGGAATCTACGAGCAGTACTTC.

J is TRBJ2-7 and V is TRBV19, with D possibly TRBD1 on 5 matching bases. V lost 0 bases to trimming and J lost 2 bases, with 8 bases between them. This CDR3 comprises 14 residues. CDR1 is LNHDA, CDR2 SQIVND, per germline (reference sequence). The CDR3 loop reads CASSIEQDPYEQYF. The CDR3 DNA follows: TGTGCCAGTAGTATAGAACAGGATCCCTACGAGCAGTACTTC.

This sequence joins TRBV6-2 or TRBV6-3 and TRBJ2-7; a weak D match, TRBD1 (6 bases). The V end was cut by 6 bases, the J end by 9 bases, with 15 bases between. There are 12 residues in the CDR3. CDR1 and CDR2 from the germline V gene are MNHEY and SVGEGT. This chain's CDR3 is CASSLDRRRQYF. Here the CDR3 DNA reads TGTGCCAGCAGCCTTGACAGGCGACGGCAGTACTTC.

V usage is TRBV6-5 and J usage is TRBJ2-1; 8 nucleotides agree with TRBD2. The V and J ends lost 4 bases and 4 bases, in that order; junction bases with no gene match: 3. CDR3 length equals 14 residues. The germline CDR1 and CDR2 sequences are MNHEY and SVGAGI. CDR3 region: CASSFTSGYNEQFF. CDR3 in DNA: TGTGCCAGCAGTTTCACTAGCGGATACAATGAGCAGTTCTTC.

The rearrangement links TRBV7-8 to TRBJ2-2, with 9 bases aligning to TRBD1. Germline lookup yields CDR1 SGHVS and CDR2 FQNEAQ. The CDR3 has 15 residues. The trim removed 5 bases at V and 3 bases at J, leaving 4 bases unmatched. The CDR3 DNA follows: TGTGCCAGCAGCCCCGGGACAGGGTACACCGGGGAGCTGTTTTTT. This gives the protein CASSPGTGYTGELFF.

The chain links TRBV6-4 to TRBJ2-7; tentatively, D is TRBD1 (6 bases). The CDR3 has 15 residues. Germline CDR1 and CDR2: MRHNA and SNTAGT. Trimming took off 10 bases at V and 4 bases at J, with 23 bases between the two ends. The CDR3 DNA reads as TGTGCCATCCTCTACCAGGGCAGGGGTTCGTACGAGCAGTACTTC. Translation gives CAILYQGRGSYEQYF.

About this clone: At one boundary the junction diverges from the germline segment, which might be a read error. The chain recombines TRBV9 with TRBJ2-2; a possible D gene is TRBD2 (6 bases). Looked up from germline, CDR1 is SGDLS and CDR2 is YYNGEE. The CDR3 runs 10 residues. The CDR3: CASGPGGLFF. The CDR3 DNA is TGTGCCAGCGGACCCGGGGGGCTGTTTTTT.

In its sample, this clone was seen a few times. The rearrangement links TRBV19 to TRBJ1-2, with TRBD1 matching over 9 bases. Germline assignment: CDR1 LNHDA and CDR2 SQIVND (reference sequence). V shed 5 bases and J 3 bases; nucleotides not matched to a gene: 7. The CDR3 runs 15 residues. The CDR3 DNA is TGTGCCAGTAGTTCGACAGGGGGTTCGGACTATGGCTACACCTTC. Amino acids: CASSSTGGSDYGYTF.

The chain uses TRBV19 and TRBJ1-5; no clear D. The CDR3 contains 16 residues. V was trimmed by 1 base and J by 6 bases, leaving 16 bases between them. Germline V lookup: CDR1 LNHDA, CDR2 SQIVND (reference sequence). CDR3 sequence (DNA): TGTGCCAGTAGTATAGGTTCGGCAGGCCTTCGTCAGCCCCAGCATTTT. Amino acids: CASSIGSAGLRQPQHF.

The count of this clone is one. The V gene is TRBV6-6, the J gene TRBJ1-1, with 9 nucleotides matching TRBD1. This CDR3 has 13 residues. The germline V gene encodes CDR1 MNHNY and CDR2 SVGAGI (reference sequence). V shed 7 bases, J shed 5 bases, and the junction held 5 bases outside the gene matches. In DNA, the CDR3 is TGTGCCAGCACCTTCGACAGGGGGACTGAAGCTTTCTTT. Translation: CASTFDRGTEAFF.